Following are 28 T cell receptor beta chains from one sample sequenced in a study of cytomegalovirus exposure and HLA in healthy donors. The PCR ran on 60 Vbeta and 13 Jbeta primers. The protocol was immunoSEQ multiplex PCR, while the TCRdb copy is restricted to in-frame clones and leaves out a portion. The table has about 160,000 clones, roughly 80% seen once. The specimen sequenced was PBMCs. These receptors came from a woman aged 25 to 39 in good health and CMV-seropositive.

The chain uses TRBV6-5 and TRBJ2-3; a possible D gene is TRBD1 (6 bases). The V and J ends lost 2 bases and 2 bases respectively, with 14 bases between them. The CDR3 consists of 16 residues. The germline V gene encodes CDR1 MNHEY and CDR2 SVGAGI. CDR3 loop: CASSYDRQVNTDTQYF. The CDR3, as DNA: TGTGCCAGCAGTTACGACCGACAGGTAAACACAGATACGCAGTATTTT.

The V call is TRBV19, the J call TRBJ1-1, with a possible D match to TRBD1 (6 bases). Germline V gene sequence: CDR1 LNHDA, CDR2 SQIVND (reference sequence). V lost 6 bases, J lost 1 base, and 15 bases lay in between. The length of the CDR3 is 15 residues. The CDR3 reads CASRGGGGRNTEAFF. In DNA form, the CDR3 reads TGTGCCAGTAGGGGGGGAGGGGGGAGGAACACTGAAGCTTTCTTT.

The chain recombines TRBV9 with TRBJ2-1; D may be TRBD2 (5 bases). CDR3 length: 16 amino acids. Trimming cost V 4 bases and J 0 bases, with 14 bases left between them. Germline assignment: CDR1 SGDLS and CDR2 YYNGEE. In nucleotides, the CDR3 is TGTGCCAGCAGCTCTAACGGGGATAGCTCCTACAATGAGCAGTTCTTC. It specifies CASSSNGDSSYNEQFF.

The chain is built from TRBV10-3 and TRBJ2-7; D is perhaps TRBD2 (6 bases). The CDR3 length is 14 residues. CDR1 and CDR2 from the germline V gene are ENHRY and SYGVKD. Between the trimmed V and J ends, which lost 0 bases and 4 bases, there was a span of 10 bases. The CDR3 loop is CAISESAGPYEQYF. In DNA form, the CDR3 reads TGTGCCATCAGTGAGTCGGCGGGGCCATACGAGCAGTACTTC.

The chain is built from TRBV5-6 and TRBJ2-3; 8 bases agree with TRBD1. Germline CDR1 SGHDT, CDR2 YYEEEE. The junction had 9 bases not matched to a gene; V was cut back by 2 bases and J by 4 bases. The CDR3 spans 16 residues. The chain's CDR3 is CASSFQGRGLADTQYF. CDR3 in DNA: TGTGCCAGCAGCTTTCAAGGCAGGGGGCTCGCAGATACGCAGTATTTT.

The chain employs TRBV27 and TRBJ1-5; a weak D match, TRBD1 (5 bases). The V end lost 6 bases, the J end lost 0 bases, and 12 bases lay between the germline ends. The CDR3 consists of 15 residues. Looked up from germline, CDR1 is MNHEY and CDR2 is SMNVEV (reference sequence). The CDR3: CASSRGGYSNQPQHF. The CDR3 DNA reads as TGTGCCAGCAGCCGGGGGGGTTATAGCAATCAGCCCCAGCATTTT.

This chain links TRBV13 with TRBJ1-2; no reliable D call. This CDR3 comprises 14 residues. Germline V CDR1 and CDR2: PRHDT, FYEKMQ (reference sequence). With 3 bases removed from V and 4 bases from J, the gap between germline ends came to 12 bases. CDR3 amino acids: CASSFGVGVYGYTF. As DNA, the CDR3 is TGTGCCAGCAGCTTTGGGGTCGGGGTCTATGGCTACACCTTC.

This chain links TRBV4-2 with TRBJ1-1; D remains unclear. This CDR3 comprises 14 residues. V lost 2 bases and J 7 bases, leaving 14 bases between the germline ends. Germline values: CDR1 LGHNA, CDR2 YNFKEQ. The CDR3 spells CASSQNGPFLEAFF. In nucleotides, the CDR3 is TGTGCCAGCAGCCAAAACGGTCCATTTCTTGAAGCTTTCTTT.

The chain employs TRBV19 and TRBJ1-1, with a tentative D call TRBD1 (6 bases). Germline assignment: CDR1 LNHDA and CDR2 SQIVND (reference sequence). The CDR3 has 15 residues. Between the trimmed V and J ends, which lost 3 bases and 4 bases, there was a span of 15 bases. The CDR3 DNA sequence: TGTGCCAGTAGTATGGAAGACAGGATCGGCACTGAAGCTTTCTTT. Its protein product is CASSMEDRIGTEAFF.

V and J are TRBV19 and TRBJ2-7, with TRBD2 matching 7 bases. Germline loops: CDR1 LNHDA, CDR2 SQIVND (reference sequence). The CDR3 loop spans 16 amino acids. V dropped 5 bases and J dropped 2; count of bases not matched to a gene: 12. The CDR3 loop is CASSFNGLAAPYEQYF. CDR3 sequence (DNA): TGTGCCAGTAGTTTCAATGGGCTAGCGGCCCCCTACGAGCAGTACTTC.

J is TRBJ1-1 and V is TRBV5-8; 7 positions match TRBD1. Germline CDR1 is SGHTS and CDR2 is YDEGEE. Trimming cost V 4 bases and J 0 bases; bases outside gene matches: 6. This CDR3 contains 15 residues. The CDR3 DNA reads TGTGCCAGCAGCCCTATAGGACAGGTGAACACTGAAGCTTTCTTT. It translates to CASSPIGQVNTEAFF.

There are a few counts of this clone. The rearrangement uses TRBV14 and TRBJ1-1; D gene ambiguous. Germline loops: CDR1 SGHDN, CDR2 FVKESK. The V end was cut by 3 bases, the J end by 7 bases, with 9 bases between. The CDR3 runs to 12 residues. Here the CDR3 reads CASSQSLVEAFF. For the CDR3, the DNA is TGTGCCAGCAGCCAGAGTCTAGTTGAAGCTTTCTTT.

The V and J genes are TRBV5-5 and TRBJ1-1; no definite D call. The V and J ends lost 2 bases and 4 bases respectively, with 12 bases between them. This CDR3 region has 14 residues. The germline V gene has CDR1 SGHKS and CDR2 YYEKEE (reference sequence). The CDR3 loop is CASSFTSGTTEAFF. The CDR3 DNA reads TGTGCCAGCAGCTTTACGTCGGGAACCACTGAAGCTTTCTTT.

This chain connects TRBV10-3 to TRBJ2-5, with 9 bases identical to TRBD1. TRBJ2-7 explains the end of the DNA better; the J call may be wrong. From germline, CDR1 is ENHRY and CDR2 SYGVKD. CDR3 size: 14 residues. Here the CDR3 DNA reads TGTGCCATCAGCCGGGACAGGGACTCCTACGAGCAGTACTTC. It encodes CAISRDRDSYEQYF.

This clone was seen a handful of times. This sequence joins TRBV7-2 and TRBJ1-2, with D possibly matching TRBD1 (5 bases). Germline V gene sequence: CDR1 SGHTA, CDR2 FQGNSA. This CDR3 has 14 residues. V lost 1 base, J lost 6 bases, and 12 bases lay in between. The CDR3, as DNA: TGTGCCAGCAGCTTAGGGGGGACTATTAATGGCTACACCTTC. Its translation: CASSLGGTINGYTF. The variable domain in full, completed from reference TRBV7-2 and TRBJ1-2, reads GAGVSQSPSNKVTEKGKDVELRCDPISGHTALYWYRQSLGQGLEFLIYFQGNSAPDKSGLPSDRFSAERTGGSVSTLTIQRTQQEDSAVYLCASSLGGTINGYTFGSGTRLTVV.

This chain uses TRBV29-1 with TRBJ1-1; TRBD1 aligns across 7 bases. The germline V gene encodes CDR1 SQVTM and CDR2 ANQGSEA. This CDR3 region has 14 residues. Trimming took 4 bases from V and 4 from J; bases not matched to a gene: 9. The CDR3 loop is CSVGFGGQFTEAFF. CDR3 bases: TGCAGCGTTGGTTTTGGGGGACAGTTCACTGAAGCTTTCTTT.

The rearrangement links TRBV7-2 to TRBJ2-1; weak D call: TRBD1 (5 bases). This CDR3 spans 13 amino acids. V was pared by 5 bases and J by 6 bases, with 11 bases between. Germline CDR1 SGHTA, CDR2 FQGNSA. The CDR3 DNA is TGTGCCAGCAGCCCTCTTAGGGGCAATGAGCAGTTCTTC. It encodes CASSPLRGNEQFF.

About this clone itself: This sample also contains other DNA sequences that code for the same CDR3. The rearrangement links TRBV9 to TRBJ1-3; D is perhaps TRBD1 (6 bases). Germline V gene lookup returns CDR1 SGDLS and CDR2 YYNGEE. V dropped 2 bases and J dropped 1 base, with 7 bases sitting between them. The CDR3 is 14 amino acids. The CDR3 nucleotides read TGTGCCAGCAGCGTCCAGGGGTCTGGAAACACCATATATTTT. It is translated as CASSVQGSGNTIYF.

The chain links TRBV9 to TRBJ1-6, with 9 bases matching TRBD1. Germline lookup yields CDR1 SGDLS and CDR2 YYNGEE. Trimming at V came to 2 bases and at J to 9 bases, leaving 6 bases not matched to a gene. CDR3 length: 15 amino acids. CDR3 nucleotides: TGTGCCAGCAGCGTTCGGACAGGGGTGAGTTCACCCCTCCACTTT. Residues: CASSVRTGVSSPLHF. Supplemented by reference TRBV9 and TRBJ1-6, the full variable domain reads DSGVTQTPKHLITATGQRVTLRCSPRSGDLSVYWYQQSLDQGLQFLIQYYNGEERAKGNILERFSAQQFPDLHSELNLSSLELGDSALYFCASSVRTGVSSPLHFGNGTRLTVT.

The chain joins TRBV28 to TRBJ1-4; perhaps TRBD1 as D (6 bases). This CDR3 comprises 14 residues. Germline CDR1 reads MDHEN; CDR2 reads SYDVKM. Trimming took off 5 bases at V and 7 bases at J, with 14 bases between the two ends. CDR3 residues: CASSQQGRGEKLFF. The CDR3 region has the DNA TGTGCCAGCAGTCAACAGGGCCGCGGTGAAAAACTGTTTTTT.

This chain joins TRBV4-3 and TRBJ2-2; TRBD2 might be the D (7 bases). Germline CDR1 is LGHNA and CDR2 is YSLEER. The CDR3 totals 20 residues. Trimming pared 3 bases from V and 7 bases from J, leaving 30 bases between. CDR3 DNA: TGCGCCAGCAGCCATCTTCTGGACTTAGGGGGGGGGCCGGCAATCGGGGAGCTGTTTTTT. As protein: CASSHLLDLGGGPAIGELFF.

The genes are TRBV4-2 and TRBJ1-4, with D hard to call. Germline assignment: CDR1 LGHNA and CDR2 YNFKEQ. This CDR3 has 18 amino acids. Trimming stripped 1 base from V and 1 base from J, with 16 bases between. This CDR3 reads CASSQGEDLRGTNEKLFF. Here the CDR3 DNA reads TGTGCCAGCAGCCAAGGAGAAGACCTTCGCGGAACTAATGAAAAACTGTTTTTT.

The V call is TRBV4-1, the J call TRBJ2-7; the D is unclear. The germline V and J ends were trimmed by 1 base and 3 bases, with 7 bases remaining between them. There are 13 residues in the CDR3. Germline CDR1 is MGHRA and CDR2 is YSYEKL. CDR3 sequence (DNA): TGCGCCAGCAGCCAAGTATACAACTACGAGCAGTACTTC. Protein product: CASSQVYNYEQYF.

Only one count was recorded for this clone. The junction departs from germline at one end; a sequencing error may be responsible. The J gene is TRBJ2-4, the V gene TRBV7-9, with D hard to call. This CDR3 comprises 17 residues. CDR1 and CDR2 from the germline V gene are SEHNR and FQNEAQ (reference sequence). The CDR3 sequence is CASSLEGSLLAKNIQYF. CDR3 DNA: TGTGCCAGCAGCTTAGAAGGCAGTCTCTTAGCCAAGAACATTCAGTACTTC.

This clone occurred a few times. At one end the junction does not follow the germline gene, possibly because of a read error. The same CDR3 also results from other DNA sequences found in this sample. The genes are TRBV7-8 and TRBJ2-7; possible D gene TRBD1, 5 bases. Germline V gene sequence: CDR1 SGHVS, CDR2 FQNEAQ. CDR3 size: 13 residues. CDR3 residues: CASKLGPAYEQYF. DNA for the CDR3: TGTGCTAGCAAGCTGGGGCCGGCATACGAGCAGTACTTC.

As concerns this clone: Different DNA sequences within this sample yield the same CDR3. V and J are TRBV19 and TRBJ1-5; TRBD1 might be the D (5 bases). V shed 1 base and J shed 3 bases, with 10 bases lying between them. Germline CDR1 and CDR2: LNHDA and SQIVND (reference sequence). CDR3 length equals 15 residues. CDR3 amino acids: CASSIGQGFNQPQHF. Written as DNA, the CDR3 is TGTGCCAGTAGTATAGGTCAGGGCTTCAATCAGCCCCAGCATTTT. The whole variable domain, filled in from reference TRBV19 and TRBJ1-5, reads DGGITQSPKYLFRKEGQNVTLSCEQNLNHDAMYWYRQDPGQGLRLIYYSQIVNDFQKGDIAEGYSVSREKKESFPLTVTSAQKNPTAFYLCASSIGQGFNQPQHFGDGTRLSIL.

A word on this clone: The sample carries other DNA sequences with the same CDR3. V and J are TRBV5-1 and TRBJ1-1, with TRBD1 identical over 10 bases. Germline-derived CDR1 and CDR2 are SGHRS and YFSETQ. This CDR3 contains 14 residues. V trimming: 4 bases; J trimming: 4 bases; junction bases outside the gene matches: 4. The CDR3 loop is CASSPDRGGTEAFF. CDR3 bases: TGCGCCAGCAGCCCGGACAGGGGGGGCACTGAAGCTTTCTTT. Full variable domain (outside the CDR3, taken from reference TRBV5-1 and TRBJ1-1): KAGVTQTPRYLIKTRGQQVTLSCSPISGHRSVSWYQQTPGQGLQFLFEYFSETQRNKGNFPGRFSGRQFSNSRSEMNVSTLELGDSALYLCASSPDRGGTEAFFGQGTRLTVV.

The table lists this clone with a count of one. The genes are TRBV7-9 and TRBJ2-1, with 8 bases lining up with TRBD2. In germline, CDR1 is SEHNR, CDR2 FQNEAQ (reference sequence). The V and J ends lost 4 bases and 8 bases, in that order; junction bases with no gene match: 4. The CDR3 contains 13 residues. CDR3 nucleotides: TGTGCCAGCAGCTCGGTAGCGGGGCATGAGCAGTTCTTC. Protein: CASSSVAGHEQFF.